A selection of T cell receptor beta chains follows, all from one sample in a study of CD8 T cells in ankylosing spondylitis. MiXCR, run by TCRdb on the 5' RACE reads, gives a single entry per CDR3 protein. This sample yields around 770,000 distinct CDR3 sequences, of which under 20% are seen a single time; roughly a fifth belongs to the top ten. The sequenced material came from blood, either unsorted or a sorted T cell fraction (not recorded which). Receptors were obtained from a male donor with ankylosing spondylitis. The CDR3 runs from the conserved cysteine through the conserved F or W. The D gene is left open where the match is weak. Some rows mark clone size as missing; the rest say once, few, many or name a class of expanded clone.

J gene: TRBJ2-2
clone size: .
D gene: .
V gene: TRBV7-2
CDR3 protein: CASSLGLRGTGELFF
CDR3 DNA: TGTGCCAGCAGCTTAGGACTACGGGGCACCGGGGAGCTGTTTTTT

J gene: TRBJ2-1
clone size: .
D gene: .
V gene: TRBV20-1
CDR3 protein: CSAPPGTHYNEQFF
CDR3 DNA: TGCAGTGCCCCGCCCGGGACACATTACAATGAGCAGTTCTTC

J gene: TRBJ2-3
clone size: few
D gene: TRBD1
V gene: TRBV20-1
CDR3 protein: CSARRQGADTQYF
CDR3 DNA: TGCAGTGCTAGAAGGCAGGGGGCAGATACGCAGTATTTT

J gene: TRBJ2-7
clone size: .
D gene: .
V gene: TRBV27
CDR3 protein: CASSFGPTPAYEQYF
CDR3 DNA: TGTGCCAGCAGTTTTGGGCCAACACCTGCCTACGAGCAGTACTTC

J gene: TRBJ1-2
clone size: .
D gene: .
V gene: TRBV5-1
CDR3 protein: CASSLPGESYYGYTF
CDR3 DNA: TGCGCCAGCAGCTTGCCAGGGGAGAGTTACTATGGCTACACCTTC

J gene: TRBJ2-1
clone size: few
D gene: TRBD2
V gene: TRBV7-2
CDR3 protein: CASSLPSGSWEQFF
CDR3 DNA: TGTGCCAGCAGCTTACCTAGCGGGAGCTGGGAGCAGTTCTTC

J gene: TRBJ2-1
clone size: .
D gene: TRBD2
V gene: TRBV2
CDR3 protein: CASSPGTSAHLSEQFF
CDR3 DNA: TGTGCCAGCAGCCCCGGGACTAGCGCCCATCTTTCAGAGCAGTTCTTC

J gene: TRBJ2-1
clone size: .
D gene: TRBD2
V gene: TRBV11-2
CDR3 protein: CASSLGLPGPGSYNEQFF
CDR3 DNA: TGTGCCAGCAGCTTGGGACTACCCGGACCCGGCTCCTACAATGAGCAGTTCTTC

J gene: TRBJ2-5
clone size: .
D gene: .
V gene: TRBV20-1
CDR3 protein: CSASGDSLQETQYF
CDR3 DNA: TGCAGTGCCTCCGGTGACAGTCTCCAAGAGACCCAGTACTTC

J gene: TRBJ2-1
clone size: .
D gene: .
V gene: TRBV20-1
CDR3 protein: CSASGTRGQQFF
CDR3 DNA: TGCAGTGCTTCTGGGACCCGGGGGCAGCAGTTCTTC

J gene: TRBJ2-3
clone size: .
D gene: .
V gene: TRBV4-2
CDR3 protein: CASNWAGTDTQYF
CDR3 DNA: TGTGCCAGCAACTGGGCCGGCACAGATACGCAGTATTTT

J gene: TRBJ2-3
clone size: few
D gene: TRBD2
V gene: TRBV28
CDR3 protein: CASSPPGLANTDTQYF
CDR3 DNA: TGTGCCAGCAGTCCTCCGGGACTAGCGAACACAGATACGCAGTATTTT

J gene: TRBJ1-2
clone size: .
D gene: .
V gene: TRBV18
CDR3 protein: CASSQEDSLLYYGYTF
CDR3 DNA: TGTGCCAGCTCTCAAGAAGACAGTCTCTTGTACTATGGCTACACCTTC

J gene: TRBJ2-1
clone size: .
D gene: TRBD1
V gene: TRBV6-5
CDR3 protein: CASSYAGQGGEQFF
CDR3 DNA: TGTGCCAGCAGTTACGCGGGACAGGGGGGTGAGCAGTTCTTC

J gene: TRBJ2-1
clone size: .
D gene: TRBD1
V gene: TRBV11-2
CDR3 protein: CASSLGQEEQFF
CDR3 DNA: TGTGCCAGCAGCCTAGGACAGGAAGAGCAGTTCTTC

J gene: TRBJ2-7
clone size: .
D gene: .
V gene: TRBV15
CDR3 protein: CATSRDQVLAYEQYF
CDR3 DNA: TGTGCCACCAGCAGAGATCAGGTCCTGGCCTACGAGCAGTACTTC

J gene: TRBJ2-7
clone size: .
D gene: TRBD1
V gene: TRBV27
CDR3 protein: CASTPGTGFYEQYF
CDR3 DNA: TGTGCCAGCACGCCCGGGACAGGGTTCTACGAGCAGTACTTC

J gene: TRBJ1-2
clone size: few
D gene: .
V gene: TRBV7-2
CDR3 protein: CASSLETGANYGYTF
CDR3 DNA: TGTGCCAGCAGCTTAGAGACCGGGGCCAACTATGGCTACACCTTC

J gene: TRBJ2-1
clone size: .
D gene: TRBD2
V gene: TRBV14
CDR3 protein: CASSQEASGRAGSFF
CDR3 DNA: TGTGCCAGCAGCCAAGAGGCTAGCGGGAGGGCCGGATCGTTCTTC

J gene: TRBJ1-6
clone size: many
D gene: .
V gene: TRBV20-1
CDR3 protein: CSARDGKNSPLHF
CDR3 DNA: TGCAGTGCCCGGGACGGTAAAAATTCACCCCTCCACTTT

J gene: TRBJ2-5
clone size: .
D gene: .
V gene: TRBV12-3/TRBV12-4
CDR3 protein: CASSFVRGSGQETQYF
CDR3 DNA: TGTGCCAGCAGTTTTGTTCGAGGGTCAGGACAAGAGACCCAGTACTTC

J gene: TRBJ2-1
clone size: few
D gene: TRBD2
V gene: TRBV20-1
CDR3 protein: CSAALGGRSYNEQFF
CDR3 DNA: TGCAGTGCAGCCCTTGGCGGGAGGAGTTACAATGAGCAGTTCTTC

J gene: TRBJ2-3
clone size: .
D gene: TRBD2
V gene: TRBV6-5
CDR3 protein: CASSYGGAFTDTQYF
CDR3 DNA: TGTGCCAGCTCTTACGGGGGGGCCTTCACAGATACGCAGTATTTT

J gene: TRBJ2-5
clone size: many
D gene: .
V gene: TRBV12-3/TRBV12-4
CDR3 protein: CASSFRSRSTRQETQYF
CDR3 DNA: TGTGCCAGCAGTTTCAGGTCTCGTAGCACCCGACAAGAGACCCAGTACTTC

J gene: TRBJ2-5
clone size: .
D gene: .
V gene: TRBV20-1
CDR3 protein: CSARALRSQETQYF
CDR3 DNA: TGCAGTGCTAGAGCCCTCCGGAGCCAAGAGACCCAGTACTTC